The entry below describes one T cell receptor (beta chain). This CDR3 is 15 amino acids long. V shed 6 bases and J shed 0 bases, with 14 bases lying between them. Germline CDR1 is LGHNA and CDR2 is YNFKEQ. The draw of peripheral blood yielded about 9.4 milliliters from each donor. A sample-barcoded 5' primer and a J-beta primer mix were used in a second PCR of roughly 6 to 11 cycles. TCRdb processed the 5' RACE reads anew with MiXCR; each CDR3 protein has one entry. The data show 630,000 or so distinct CDR3 sequences, with approximately 31% seen just once and roughly 15% held by the top ten. The sample belongs to a study of blood T cells in healthy people across ages.

The sequenced material came from blood. This sequence joins TRBV4-2 and TRBJ1-1; perhaps TRBD1 as D (6 bases). The origin of this receptor is a woman aged 80 or over in good health. As DNA, the CDR3 is TGTGCCAGCAGGTGGGGGGGGGCCATGAACACTGAAGCTTTCTTT. It translates to CASRWGGAMNTEAFF.